This TCR beta chain emerged from a study of beta chain features in type 1 diabetes. Germline CDR1 SGDLS, CDR2 YYNGEE. Trimming cost V 3 bases and J 1 base; bases outside gene matches: 12. The CDR3 consists of 17 residues. The study reverse transcribed the entire isolated RNA, so it sequenced expressed TCRB transcripts. Measured with immunoSEQ multiplex PCR; TCRdb has only the in-frame clones, and not every one. The table shows roughly 370,000 clones, with approximately 13% occurring only once. Each of the CD4+ naive, central memory, regulatory and stem cell-like memory populations was sorted via CD45RO/CCR7/CD25/CD127/CD95/CD27. In this sample, this clone turned up a few times. Its antigen is undetermined. Points from the study as a whole: Equally in patients and controls, shorter templates might have been favored by PCR. Compared to healthy donors, patients appeared to have naive, central memory and Treg TCRB repertoires that were more alike. Patients with type 1 diabetes showed fewer VDJ junction insertions and more deletions.

The sample comprised naive CD4+ T cells from blood. The rearrangement uses TRBV9 and TRBJ2-5, with 7 bases aligning to TRBD1. This TCR was recovered from a man in his thirties or forties in good health. CDR3 DNA sequence: TGTGCCAGCAGCGCCCGTCCCCGGGACAGTCTCCAAGAGACCCAGTACTTC. This encodes CASSARPRDSLQETQYF.